Listed here are 8 T cell receptor beta chains from one sample, sequenced in a study of CD8+ T cells in alopecia areata. Sequencing relied on a cDNA template that was reverse transcribed from extracted RNA. Here immunoSEQ multiplex PCR was the method, and the copy in TCRdb shows in-frame clones only, minus some. The sample contains approximately 210,000 clones, more than 60% of which appear only once. The treatment is: oral pan-JAK inhibitor, 5-10 mg twice daily. The sequences come from CD4+ T cells sorted from blood, collected between weeks 43 and 45, from a patient treated with tofacitinib. These receptors came from a human donor with alopecia areata.

The chain recombines TRBV27 with TRBJ2-2; 11 bases map to TRBD1. This CDR3 is 14 amino acids long. The J segment lost 6 bases and the V segment lost 5 bases, leaving 2 bases of the junction unmatched. Germline CDR1 is MNHEY and CDR2 is SMNVEV (reference sequence). The CDR3 sequence is CASSGQGAAGELFF. CDR3 in DNA: TGTGCCAGCAGTGGACAGGGGGCCGCCGGGGAGCTGTTTTTT.

This chain joins TRBV5-1 and TRBJ1-1; tentatively, D is TRBD1 (5 bases). The CDR3 runs to 14 residues. With 4 bases removed from V and 6 bases from J, the gap between germline ends came to 16 bases. Germline values: CDR1 SGHRS, CDR2 YFSETQ. The CDR3 protein is CASSENIRVAEAFF. The CDR3 coding sequence is TGCGCCAGCAGCGAAAACATCAGGGTCGCTGAAGCTTTCTTT.

The rearrangement links TRBV2 to TRBJ2-7; D uncertain. The CDR3 runs 14 residues. V was cut by 2 bases and J by 7 bases, with 15 bases left in between. From germline, CDR1 is SNHLY and CDR2 FYNNEI. CDR3 coding DNA: TGTGCCAGCAGTGAAAGCCTTAATCTACGAGAGCAGTACTTC. It translates to CASSESLNLREQYF.

As DNA, the CDR3 is TGTGCCAGCAGCTTAGCGCAACTTCAAGAGACCCAGTACTTC. This codes for CASSLAQLQETQYF. This chain links TRBV7-2 with TRBJ2-5; the D is unclear. V dropped 0 bases and J dropped 2 bases, with 7 bases sitting between them. The CDR3 loop spans 14 amino acids. CDR1 SGHTA and CDR2 FQGNSA come from the germline V gene.

This clone occurred a few times. V and J are TRBV29-1 and TRBJ2-1; 11 nucleotides line up with TRBD2. CDR3 length: 16 amino acids. The trim removed 1 base at V and 3 bases at J, leaving 5 bases unmatched. Germline CDR1 and CDR2: SQVTM and ANQGSEA. The DNA for the CDR3 is TGCAGCGTTGAAGGGACTAGCGGGCCAAACTACAATGAGCAGTTCTTC. This sequence encodes CSVEGTSGPNYNEQFF.

V gene TRBV7-2 combines with J gene TRBJ1-5, with 8 bases aligning to TRBD1. Germline V gene data show CDR1 as SGHTA and CDR2 as FQGNSA. V shed 7 bases and J 0 bases; nucleotides not matched to a gene: 5. The CDR3 loop spans 15 amino acids. The CDR3 here is CASTPTGGSNQPQHF. The CDR3 bases are TGTGCCAGCACCCCCACAGGGGGTAGCAATCAGCCCCAGCATTTT.

Only a few counts were recorded for this clone. The rearrangement joins TRBV5-6 to TRBJ1-3; D not certain. Germline lookup yields CDR1 SGHDT and CDR2 YYEEEE. The CDR3 loop spans 15 amino acids. Trimming cost V 7 bases and J 2 bases, with 16 bases left between them. The DNA of the CDR3 is TGTGCCAGCTACCCAAATGGGAAGGCTGGAAACACCATATATTTT. Protein sequence: CASYPNGKAGNTIYF.

This clone has a single count. V and J are TRBV18 and TRBJ1-1; D may be TRBD1 (5 bases). Germline V lookup: CDR1 KGHSH, CDR2 LQKENI. This CDR3 spans 13 amino acids. Between the trimmed V and J ends, which lost 5 bases and 0 bases, there was a span of 7 bases. The CDR3 is CASSSTVNTEAFF. CDR3 bases: TGTGCCAGCTCATCGACAGTGAACACTGAAGCTTTCTTT.